This T cell receptor beta chain was obtained from a study of shared clonotypes between healthy human individuals (dated by TCRdb to between 2020 and 2021). Regarding the research as a whole: A few men and two women, aged 18 to 49 years, made up the cohort. For each donor, three plates each were used for CD4 naive and CD4 memory, two plates were used for CD8 naive, and one plate was used for CD8 memory. To estimate repertoire size and how much clonotypes are shared between individuals, the study performed deep sequencing of blood TCR repertoires from a few healthy adults. Libraries were prepared and TCR repertoires were sequenced by different laboratories using diverse techniques, in order to increase sequencing depth and limit assay-specific biases. Leukapheresis yielded between about 0.9 and 10 billion PBMCs per donor. The full study reports these points: Even with the large sequencing depth, rarefaction of the sorted-subset datasets indicated that sequencing was incomplete. Because the study included a small number of donors, the genetic and exposure-history diversity represented was limited. Compared with non-shared clonotypes, the clonotypes found in all four sorted-subset donors had higher generation probabilities. Sampling was restricted to blood, and TCR repertoires in tissue are likely to differ from TCR repertoires in blood. Sharing across four donors was observed for approximately 5% of naive CD4, 3% to 3.5% of naive CD8, roughly 2.3% of memory CD4, and roughly 0.43% of memory CD8 clonotypes. Pairwise subsampling led to the expectation that sequencing depth would affect the degree of clonotype sharing among donors. Estimated clonotype richness was generally larger for naive than for memory subsets.

Healthy HIV-negative adults with no recently reported acute infections or vaccinations were included as donors. Only Caucasian adults living in Nashville, Tennessee, USA were represented among the donors. CD4+ T cells were enriched by magnetic negative selection, after which naive cells were positively selected on CD45RA and the negative fraction was taken as the memory subset. After blood collection by leukapheresis, PBMCs were isolated using Ficoll-Histopaque density gradient centrifugation and then cryopreserved in the vapor phase of liquid nitrogen. Analytical flow cytometry was used to check the purity and quantity of every magnetically sorted T cell population. Each sorted fraction had its genomic DNA isolated and then quantified by UV absorbance on a Nanodrop 2000c. As to this clone: Its antigen is still unknown. Per-base quality was not reported, and no clone a single base away is much larger than it.

The CDR3 covers 17 residues, taking in both the cysteine and the phenylalanine. CDR3 DNA is the only sequence kept; it has 51 bases, read in frame from the first base. Trimming accounts for 5 bases at V and 6 bases at J, while the number of junction bases matched to no gene is 16. CDR1 SNHLY and CDR2 FYNNEI were looked up in the germline V gene. Using the deep immunoSEQ assay, multiplex PCR amplified TCR CDR3 regions from genomic DNA. Extracted genomic DNA from each cell subset was spread evenly across all wells of several immunoSEQ 96-well plates, with each plate serving as a replicate. For sorted subsets, each replicate PCR was loaded with roughly 200 ng genomic DNA, equivalent to some 27,000 T cell genomes. The purified libraries were quantified using a Qubit 3.0 fluorometer, sized with a Bioanalyzer 2100, and then quantified again using the KAPA Library Quantification kit. Each immunoSEQ 96-well plate was sequenced on its own single-read 150-cycle Illumina NextSeq 550 flow cell. The paper's data handling went like this. Because only junctional sequences without quality scores were contained in the immunoSEQ output, filtering matching that applied to full-length reads could not be performed. To assign V/J genes and CDR3, sequences were annotated against IMGT germline references using PyIR, a Python wrapper for IgBLAST v1.9. Reads with weak V/J assignments (E-value above 1e-6), missing CDR3, stop codons, out-of-frame junctions, or ambiguous translated residues were removed. V3J clonotypes were defined as sequences sharing the same inferred V gene, J gene, and CDR3 amino acid sequence. To compute the percentage overlap between repertoires, the number of shared unique clonotypes was divided by the size of the smaller repertoire. Three approaches were used to assess repertoire richness: RTK rarefaction, the Chao1 estimator, and Recon v2.1 estimates of unobserved clonotypes. For all TCRbeta clonotypes obtained by the gDNA method from four donors, generation probabilities were computed with OLGA. TCRdb retrieved this table from immuneACCESS and kept in-frame rearrangements only. Not all clones are present; in checked studies, unresolved V genes account for under half, and no reason is known for the remainder. V and J calls and clone size follow that table, whereas D and trimming were derived from the DNA. This sample comprises 1,100,000 or so clones, approximately 80% of them detected only once. The leading ten clones occupy 0.52% of the sample.

The chain couples TRBV2 to TRBJ1-5; 7 nucleotides in the junction match TRBD1. What was sequenced was memory CD4+ T cells from PBMCs. The cell subset or site label for this specimen denotes: CD45RA-negative fraction. The sequence was obtained from a young man in good health. Some clones in this sample may be carry-over from other donors' samples. The DNA sequence follows: TGTGCCAGCAGTCCCGGGACAGCCACCGACCTGCGTCAGCCCCAGCATTTT. This is translated as CASSPGTATDLRQPQHF.